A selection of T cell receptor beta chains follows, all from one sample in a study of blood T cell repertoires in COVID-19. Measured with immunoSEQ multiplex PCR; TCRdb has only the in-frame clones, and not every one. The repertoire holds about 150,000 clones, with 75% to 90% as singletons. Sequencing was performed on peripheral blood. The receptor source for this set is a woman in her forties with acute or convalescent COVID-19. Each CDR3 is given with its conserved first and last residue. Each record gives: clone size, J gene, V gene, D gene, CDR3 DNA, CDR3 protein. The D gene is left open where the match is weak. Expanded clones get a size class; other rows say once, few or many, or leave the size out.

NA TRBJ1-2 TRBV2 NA TGTGCCAGCATTAAAAATACAGGGTATGGCTACACCTTC CASIKNTGYGYTF
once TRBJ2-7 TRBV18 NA TGTGCCAGCTCACTGGTATTAGAGTTAGAGCAGTACTTC CASSLVLELEQYF
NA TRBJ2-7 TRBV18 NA TGTGCCAGCTCACCACAGAACAGGGACTACGAGCAGTACTTC CASSPQNRDYEQYF
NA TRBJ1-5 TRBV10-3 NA TGTGCCATCAGTGAGCTGGAACAGGTTTACGGCAATCAGCCCCAGCATTTT CAISELEQVYGNQPQHF
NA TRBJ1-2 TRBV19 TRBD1 TGTGCCAGTAGTACTACAGGGGAGGCCTCTGGCTACACCTTC CASSTTGEASGYTF
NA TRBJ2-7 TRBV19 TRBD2 TGTGCCAGTAGGAGCGGGGCTCACTACGAGCAGTACTTC CASRSGAHYEQYF
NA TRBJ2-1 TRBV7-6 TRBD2 TGTGCCAGCAGCCCGACGACTAGCGGACCCTACAATGAGCAGTTCTTC CASSPTTSGPYNEQFF
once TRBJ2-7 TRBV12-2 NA TGTGCAAGTCGCTTAGGTATCGGGGTAGGAGAAGTGGGGGAGCAGTACTTC CASRLGIGVGEVGEQYF
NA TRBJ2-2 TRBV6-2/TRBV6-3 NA TGTGCCAGCAGCCTTGGGCAGGGCACCGGGGAGCTGTTTTTT CASSLGQGTGELFF
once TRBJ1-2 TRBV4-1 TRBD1 TGCGCCAGCAGCCCAACCGGGACAGGGGGCAATGGCTACACCTTC CASSPTGTGGNGYTF
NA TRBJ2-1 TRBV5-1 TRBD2 TGCGCCAGCAAGGCCGGGACTAGCGGGTTCTACAATGAGCAGTTCTTC CASKAGTSGFYNEQFF
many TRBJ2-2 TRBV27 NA TGTGCCAGCAGTTTGGACAGAACGAACACCGGGGAGCTGTTTTTT CASSLDRTNTGELFF
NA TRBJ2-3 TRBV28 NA TGTGCCAGCAGTTTAACTAGCAGATACACAGATACGCAGTATTTT CASSLTSRYTDTQYF
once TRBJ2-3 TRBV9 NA TGTGCCAGCAGCGTCTCAGGGATGACAGATACGCAGTATTTT CASSVSGMTDTQYF
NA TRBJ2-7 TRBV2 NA TGTGCCAGCAGTGAATTGACAGAAACCTACGAGCAGTACTTC CASSELTETYEQYF
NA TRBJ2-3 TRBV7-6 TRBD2 TGTGCCAGCAGCCGCCCCGCTCTAGCGGAGACGCAGTATTTT CASSRPALAETQYF
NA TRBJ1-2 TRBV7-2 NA TGTGCCAGCAGCTCGCCCGGGGAGCCAGGCTATGGCTACACCTTC CASSSPGEPGYGYTF
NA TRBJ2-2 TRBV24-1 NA TGTGCCACCAGTGAGCTGGACGGGATTGCGAACACCGGGGAGCTGTTTTTT CATSELDGIANTGELFF
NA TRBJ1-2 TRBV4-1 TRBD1 TGCGCCAGCAGCCAAGACAGGGGGCGACTTGGCTACACCTTC CASSQDRGRLGYTF
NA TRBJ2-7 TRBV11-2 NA TGTGCCAGCAGAAATCCACGCGTTCTCTACGAGCAGTACTTC CASRNPRVLYEQYF
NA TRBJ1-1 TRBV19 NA TGTGCCAGTAGTATAAAACAGAAGACAGCTGAAGCTTTCTTT CASSIKQKTAEAFF
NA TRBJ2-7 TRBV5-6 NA TGTGCCAGCAGCTTGGGACAGGTACCCTTCTACGAGCAGTACTTC CASSLGQVPFYEQYF
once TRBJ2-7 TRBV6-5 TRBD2 TGTGCCAGCAGGGGTAGCGGGGTTACCTACGAGCAGTACTTC CASRGSGVTYEQYF
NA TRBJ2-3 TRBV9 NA TGTGCCAGCAGCGTCAAGGGGGGGGCCCCAGATACGCAGTATTTT CASSVKGGAPDTQYF
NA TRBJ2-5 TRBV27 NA TGTGCCAGCAGTTTAAGAGGAGAGACCCAGTACTTC CASSLRGETQYF
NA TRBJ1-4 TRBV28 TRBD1 TGTGCCAGCACCGAAGAAGGGACAGGGAGACACGAAAAACTGTTTTTT CASTEEGTGRHEKLFF
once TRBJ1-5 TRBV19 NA TGTGCCAGTGGCTCAGGGGCTGGGAGCAATCAGCCCCAGCATTTT CASGSGAGSNQPQHF
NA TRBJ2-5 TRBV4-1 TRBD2 TGCGCCAGCAGCCGTCTAGCGGGAGTAAGGGAGACCCAGTACTTC CASSRLAGVRETQYF
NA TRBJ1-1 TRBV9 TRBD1 TGTGCCAGCAGCGTAGCTGCGACAGGGCGGACTGAAGCTTTCTTT CASSVAATGRTEAFF
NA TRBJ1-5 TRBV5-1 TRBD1 TGCGCCAGCAGCTTGGAAAGGGTAGGACAGGGGGCGGATAGCAATCAGCCCCAGCATTTT CASSLERVGQGADSNQPQHF
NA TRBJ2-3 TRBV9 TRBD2 TGTGCCAGCAGCCCCAGTCCCTCTGGACTAGCGGGACGGTCAGGTACGCAGTATTTT CASSPSPSGLAGRSGTQYF
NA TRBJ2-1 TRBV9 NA TGTGCCAGCAGCGTAGGGGGAGACTACAATGAGCAGTTCTTC CASSVGGDYNEQFF
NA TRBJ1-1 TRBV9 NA TGTGCCAGCAGCGTAGGGGGGGACACTGAAGCTTTCTTT CASSVGGDTEAFF
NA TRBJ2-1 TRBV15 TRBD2 TGTGCCACCAGCAGAGACCTCCCCGCGAGCGGGAACTACAATGAGCAGTTCTTC CATSRDLPASGNYNEQFF
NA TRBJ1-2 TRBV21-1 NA TGTGCCAGCAGCAAATTAGGGGGCGCGAGTGCCTATGGCTACACCTTC CASSKLGGASAYGYTF
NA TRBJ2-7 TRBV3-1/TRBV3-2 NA TGTGCCAGCAGCCAAGAAATCGCTAGCTGGTACGAGCAGTACTTC CASSQEIASWYEQYF
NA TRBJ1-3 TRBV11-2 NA TGTGCCAGCAGTCCACGGTACGCTGACTCTGGAAACACCATATATTTT CASSPRYADSGNTIYF
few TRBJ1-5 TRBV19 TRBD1 TGTGCCAGTAGTACCCGGGACAGGGGGGCCCAGCCCCAGCATTTT CASSTRDRGAQPQHF
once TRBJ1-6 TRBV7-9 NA TGTGCCAGCAGCTCCGCGGGGGATACAGGTTCACCCCTCCACTTT CASSSAGDTGSPLHF
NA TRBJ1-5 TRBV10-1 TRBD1 TGCGCCGCCTTAGGACAGGGCTTTTGGTCGGGGCCCCAGCATTTT CAALGQGFWSGPQHF
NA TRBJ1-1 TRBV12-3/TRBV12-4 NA TGTGCCAGCAGTCGTACAGGGAACACTGAAGCTTTCTTT CASSRTGNTEAFF
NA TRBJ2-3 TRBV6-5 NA TGTGCCAGCAGTTCCCCATCGGTCACAGATACGCAGTATTTT CASSSPSVTDTQYF
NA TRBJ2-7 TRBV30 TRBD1 TGTGCCTGGAGTGCTGGGACAGGGGGCTACGAGCAGTACTTC CAWSAGTGGYEQYF
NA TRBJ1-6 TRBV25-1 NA TGTGCCAGCAGTCCGGGGGGCCCCCTCCACTTT CASSPGGPLHF
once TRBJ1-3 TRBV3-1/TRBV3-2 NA TGTGCCAGCAGCCAACTTACAGGGCGCGGAAACACCATATATTTT CASSQLTGRGNTIYF
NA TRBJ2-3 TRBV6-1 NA TGTGCCAGCAGTGAAGTGGGGGCAGGAGATACGCAGTATTTT CASSEVGAGDTQYF
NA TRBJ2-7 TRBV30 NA TGTGCCTGGAGTGTACTCGGGTATCACGAGCAGTACTTC CAWSVLGYHEQYF
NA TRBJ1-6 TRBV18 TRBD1 TGTGCCAGCTCACCACTTCCGGGGACAGGAAATTCACCCCTCCACTTT CASSPLPGTGNSPLHF
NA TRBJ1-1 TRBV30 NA TGTGCCTCCAACAGCTTCCTCGGAGCTTTCTTT CASNSFLGAFF